The clone carrying this TCR beta chain was recorded a few times. The target antigen is unknown. The junction does not match germline at one end; this may be a read error. The people who gave samples were healthy Caucasians from Russia, aged about 6 to 95. Each donor gave ten milliliters of peripheral blood. Each sample provided at least 5.5 micrograms of extracted total RNA. These data belong to a study of blood T cells in healthy people across ages. Study conclusions and caveats: More naive CD4+ cells and higher diversity were found in long-lived than in aged donors.

CDR3 length: 16 residues. Looked up from germline, CDR1 is SEHNR and CDR2 is FQNEAQ (reference sequence). Together with a sample-barcoded 5' primer, a J-beta primer mix was included in a second PCR lasting about 6 to 11 cycles. TCRdb redid the calling of the 5' RACE reads with MiXCR, one entry per CDR3 protein. This table holds about 570,000 distinct CDR3 sequences, 27% found once. The V call is TRBV7-9, the J call TRBJ1-2; 10 bases map to TRBD1. This TCR derives from a woman in her 70s in good health. Sequencing used blood. CDR3 sequence: CAGSLSFGTGVLGYTF. As DNA, the CDR3 is TGTGCCGGCAGCTTAAGTTTTGGGACAGGGGTACTTGGCTACACCTTC.